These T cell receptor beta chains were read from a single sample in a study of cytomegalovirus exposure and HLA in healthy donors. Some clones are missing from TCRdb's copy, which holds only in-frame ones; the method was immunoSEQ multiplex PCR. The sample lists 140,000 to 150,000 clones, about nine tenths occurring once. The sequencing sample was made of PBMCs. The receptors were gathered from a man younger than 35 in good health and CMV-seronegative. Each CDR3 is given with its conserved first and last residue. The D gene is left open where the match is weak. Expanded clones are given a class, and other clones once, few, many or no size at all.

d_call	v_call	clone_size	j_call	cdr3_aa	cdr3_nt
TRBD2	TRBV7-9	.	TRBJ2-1	CAIPGSGTYNEQFF	TGTGCCATTCCAGGTAGCGGGACCTACAATGAGCAGTTCTTC
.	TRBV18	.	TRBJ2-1	CASSPIGVSEQFF	TGTGCCAGCTCACCGATCGGGGTCAGTGAGCAGTTCTTC
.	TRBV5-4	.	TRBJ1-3	CASSAGGGTGNTIYF	TGTGCCAGCAGCGCCGGTGGGGGCACTGGAAACACCATATATTTT
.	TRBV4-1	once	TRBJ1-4	CASSHTGLGEKLFF	TGCGCCAGCAGCCATACAGGGCTGGGTGAAAAACTGTTTTTT
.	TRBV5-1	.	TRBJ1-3	CASSLGQGGNTIYF	TGCGCCAGCAGCTTGGGGCAGGGGGGAAACACCATATATTTT
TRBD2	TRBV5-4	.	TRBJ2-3	CASSLGGAGGIRDTQYF	TGTGCCAGCAGCTTGGGGGGAGCGGGGGGTATAAGAGATACGCAGTATTTT
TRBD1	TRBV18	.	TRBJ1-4	CASSPPSKGAWNNEKLFF	TGTGCCAGCTCACCACCGAGCAAGGGGGCATGGAATAATGAAAAACTGTTTTTT
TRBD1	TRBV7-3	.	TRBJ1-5	CASSQQGVAQPQHF	TGTGCCAGCAGCCAACAGGGGGTTGCTCAGCCCCAGCATTTT
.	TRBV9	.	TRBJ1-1	CASSRRGMNTEAFF	TGTGCCAGCAGCCGCAGGGGAATGAACACTGAAGCTTTCTTT
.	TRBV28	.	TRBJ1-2	CASSLGPNYGYTF	TGTGCCAGCAGTTTGGGCCCAAACTATGGCTACACCTTC
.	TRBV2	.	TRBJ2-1	CASSVGGAEQFF	TGTGCCAGCAGTGTAGGGGGTGCTGAGCAGTTCTTC